Below are 27 T cell receptor beta chains sequenced from a single sample in a study of human T cells and chemical hapten exposure. MiXCR was run by TCRdb on the RACE reads, yielding one entry per CDR3 protein. The sample records 90,000 or so distinct CDR3 sequences, over 9.5% being singletons. Time point reported: patch test 1, 2 weeks after DPC sensitization. Treatment described: therapeutic diphenylcyclopropenone sensitization with weekly scalp DPC. The input for sequencing was whole blood, taken in connection with sensitization to the hapten diphenylcyclopropenone (DPC). The receptor set was obtained from a man aged 35-49 years with alopecia areata. Some clones in this sample may be carry-over from other donors' samples.

The chain is built from TRBV20-1 and TRBJ2-3; 9 positions match TRBD2. This CDR3 is 15 amino acids long. Trimming took 4 bases from V and 1 from J; bases not matched to a gene: 6. In germline, CDR1 is DFQATT, CDR2 SNEGSKA (reference sequence). This chain's CDR3 is CSAIKIAGGTDTQYF. As DNA, the CDR3 is TGCAGTGCTATTAAAATAGCGGGAGGCACAGATACGCAGTATTTT.

This clonotype was recorded at least ten times. This chain links TRBV4-3 with TRBJ1-1; D might be TRBD1 (5 bases). Germline lookup yields CDR1 LGHNA and CDR2 YSLEER. V was clipped by 6 bases and J by 12 bases, with 17 bases between them. The CDR3 spans 12 residues. The CDR3 spells CASSPAGAITFF. DNA for the CDR3: TGCGCCAGCAGTCCGGCCGGGGCAATTACTTTCTTT.

This clonotype has more than one count but fewer than ten. CDR3 loop: CASSFGQGNEKLFF. The CDR3 coding sequence is TGTGCCAGCAGCTTTGGACAGGGGAATGAAAAACTGTTTTTT. The V call is TRBV7-9, the J call TRBJ1-4, with 9 bases that match TRBD1. V was pared by 3 bases and J by 5 bases, with 1 base of the junction left unmatched. Germline assignment: CDR1 SEHNR and CDR2 FQNEAQ (reference sequence). The CDR3 is made up of 14 amino acids.

This rearrangement joins TRBV7-2 to TRBJ1-2; D gene ambiguous. V was clipped by 5 bases and J by 0 bases, with 10 bases between them. The CDR3 extends over 14 amino acids. CDR1 and CDR2 (germline): SGHTA, FQGNSA. CDR3 in amino acids: CASSPYSPNYGYTF. CDR3 DNA sequence: TGTGCCAGCAGCCCCTATTCCCCTAACTATGGCTACACCTTC.

CDR3 region: CSVSGRRGSSTDTQYF. The DNA of the CDR3 is TGCAGCGTTTCTGGCAGGAGAGGTAGTAGCACAGATACGCAGTATTTT. The chain links TRBV29-1 to TRBJ2-3, with no clear D. V shed 5 bases and J shed 0 bases, with 18 bases lying between them. Germline V gene lookup returns CDR1 SQVTM and CDR2 ANQGSEA. The CDR3 spans 16 residues.

The chain is built from TRBV14 and TRBJ2-2; D call uncertain. Germline assignment: CDR1 SGHDN and CDR2 FVKESK. This CDR3 is built from 13 residues. V was shortened by 3 bases and J by 8 bases, with 10 bases between the two germline ends. CDR3 nucleotides: TGTGCCAGCAGCCAGGCTCGAGGAGGGGAGCTGTTTTTT. Encoded protein: CASSQARGGELFF.

This chain connects TRBV28 to TRBJ1-5; D unclear. The CDR3 spans 11 residues. Germline V gene lookup returns CDR1 MDHEN and CDR2 SYDVKM. Trimming cost V 6 bases and J 9 bases, with 9 bases left between them. In DNA, the CDR3 is TGTGCCAGCAGGAGGACCTGGCCCCAGCATTTT. Its translation: CASRRTWPQHF.

This chain connects TRBV5-1 to TRBJ2-3; no clear D. CDR1 SGHRS and CDR2 YFSETQ come from the germline V gene. Trimming pared 0 bases from V and 5 bases from J, leaving 16 bases between. This CDR3 comprises 16 residues. The CDR3 nucleotides are TGCGCCAGCAGCTTGGAACAGAAAAGCCTGTTAGATACGCAGTATTTT. Translation: CASSLEQKSLLDTQYF.

This clonotype was seen ten or more times. Germline and junction disagree at one end, which may indicate a read error. The V gene is TRBV12-3 or TRBV12-4, the J gene TRBJ2-7, with TRBD2 matching 9 bases. The CDR3 covers 14 residues. The CDR3 DNA sequence: TGTGCCAGCAGGCCGGGACTAGCCTCCTTCGAGCAGTACTTC. Residues: CASRPGLASFEQYF.

This clonotype was recorded at least ten times. The genes are TRBV12-3 or TRBV12-4 and TRBJ2-6, with unresolved D. Trimming cost V 5 bases and J 0 bases, with 5 bases left between them. CDR3 length: 14 residues. CDR3 DNA sequence: TGTGCCAGCAGTAGAACCTCTGGGGCCAACGTCCTGACTTTC. This sequence encodes CASSRTSGANVLTF.

This clonotype showed up many times. The rearrangement links TRBV20-1 to TRBJ1-2; TRBD1 is a possible D gene (5 bases). The germline V and J ends were trimmed by 5 bases and 4 bases, with 14 bases remaining between them. CDR3 length: 13 amino acids. The germline gives CDR1 DFQATT, CDR2 SNEGSKA (reference sequence). CDR3 residues: CSAPDTRSYGYTF. Written as DNA, the CDR3 is TGCAGTGCTCCGGACACCAGGAGCTATGGCTACACCTTC.

The V and J genes are TRBV21-1 and TRBJ2-2; TRBD2 is the table's D call, not checked against the DNA. TRBV21-1 is assigned pseudogene status. The CDR3 runs 21 residues. CDR3 DNA: TGTGTCAGCAGCAACGTATCAGGGAATCCGGGACTAGCGGTAAACACCGGGGAGCTGTTTTTT. It codes for CVSSNVSGNPGLAVNTGELFF.

In this sample, this clonotype turned up a few times. The chain recombines TRBV5-1 with TRBJ1-4; no clear D gene. Germline V gene data show CDR1 as SGHRS and CDR2 as YFSETQ. Trimming took off 0 bases at V and 17 bases at J, with 17 bases between the two ends. The CDR3 runs to 13 residues. CDR3 nucleotides: TGCGCCAGCAGCTTGGGATATCCAGATCCCCCCTTTTTT. This gives the protein CASSLGYPDPPFF.

This clonotype showed up just a few times. This chain connects TRBV13 to TRBJ2-1; D is unclear. Germline loops: CDR1 PRHDT, CDR2 FYEKMQ (reference sequence). The CDR3 consists of 15 residues. V shed 5 bases and J shed 0 bases, with 11 bases lying between them. CDR3 nucleotides: TGTGCCAGCAGCCCTGGTCGAAGCTCCTACAATGAGCAGTTCTTC. This gives the protein CASSPGRSSYNEQFF.

This clonotype was observed a handful of times. The chain recombines TRBV6-6 with TRBJ2-1; perhaps TRBD2 as D (5 bases). The germline CDR1 and CDR2 sequences are MNHNY and SVGAGI (reference sequence). This CDR3 has 15 amino acids. Trimming took off 10 bases at V and 9 bases at J, with 25 bases between the two ends. The CDR3 sequence is CATEGYGKASSEQFF. Written as DNA, the CDR3 is TGTGCCACCGAAGGGTACGGGAAGGCTTCGAGTGAGCAGTTCTTC.

The chain combines TRBV7-9 with TRBJ2-3, with TRBD1 identical over 8 bases. Germline CDR1 and CDR2: SEHNR and FQNEAQ (reference sequence). CDR3 length: 14 amino acids. V was pared by 6 bases and J by 3 bases, with 5 bases of the junction left unmatched. CDR3 sequence (DNA): TGTGCCAGCAGGGACAGGGATAGAACAGATACGCAGTATTTT. Protein: CASRDRDRTDTQYF.

This clonotype was seen ten or more times. The chain employs TRBV6-2 or TRBV6-3 and TRBJ1-1; D ambiguous. The CDR3 contains 13 residues. Deletions cut 0 bases from V and 7 bases from J, with 9 bases between. Germline V gene sequence: CDR1 MNHEY, CDR2 SVGEGT. The CDR3 bases are TGTGCCAGCAGTTACTCCACGGCGGGTGAAGCTTTCTTT. This encodes CASSYSTAGEAFF.

The table lists this clonotype with a few counts. The chain joins TRBV5-1 to TRBJ1-1, with 9 bases aligning to TRBD1. The CDR3 length is 17 residues. The junction had 7 bases not matched to a gene; V was cut back by 0 bases and J by 1 base. The germline V gene has CDR1 SGHRS and CDR2 YFSETQ. CDR3 DNA sequence: TGCGCCAGCAGCTTGGGGTTTGGGACAGGGTCGAACACTGAAGCTTTCTTT. It encodes CASSLGFGTGSNTEAFF.

In nucleotides, the CDR3 is TGTGCCAGCAGGAGCCGCGACAGGAGGGAGTACGTC. It specifies CASRSRDRREYV. The chain has TRBV6-5 and TRBJ2-7; D tentatively reads TRBD1 or TRBD2 (6 bases each). Germline V lookup: CDR1 MNHEY, CDR2 SVGAGI. CDR3 length: 12 residues. Trimming took 6 bases from V and 11 from J, leaving 17 bases between them.

This clonotype was detected a few times. The chain joins TRBV6-5 to TRBJ2-6; D is unclear. V was pared by 0 bases and J by 0 bases, with 12 bases between. This CDR3 is built from 18 residues. Germline V CDR1 and CDR2: MNHEY, SVGAGI. Written as DNA, the CDR3 is TGTGCCAGCAGTTACTCCGGCCTTCCCAGCTCTGGGGCCAACGTCCTGACTTTC. It yields the protein CASSYSGLPSSGANVLTF.

This clonotype was counted between two and nine times. This chain connects TRBV7-9 to TRBJ2-7, with 8 positions matching TRBD1. This CDR3 spans 14 amino acids. CDR1 is SEHNR, CDR2 FQNEAQ, per germline (reference sequence). V was clipped by 6 bases and J by 3 bases; unmatched bases: 7. The CDR3 loop reads CASRGGDRYYEQYF. The CDR3 nucleotides read TGTGCCAGCAGAGGAGGGGACAGGTACTACGAGCAGTACTTC.

This clonotype was seen only a few times. The rearrangement joins TRBV29-1 to TRBJ2-2; 8 bases agree with TRBD2. The CDR3 runs to 15 residues. V shed 5 bases and J 0 bases; nucleotides not matched to a gene: 5. Per germline, CDR1 SQVTM and CDR2 ANQGSEA. The CDR3 reads CSVHSGVTNTGELFF. The CDR3 bases are TGCAGCGTTCATAGCGGGGTTACGAACACCGGGGAGCTGTTTTTT.

This clonotype was detected only a few times. At one boundary the junction diverges from the germline segment, which might be a read error. The chain uses TRBV27 and TRBJ1-1, with D hard to call. This CDR3 is 13 amino acids long. CDR1 and CDR2 (germline): MNHEY, SMNVEV (reference sequence). The CDR3 DNA reads TGTGCCAGCAGCTTATGGGGAGTTGGGGAAGCTTTCTTT. Its translation: CASSLWGVGEAFF.

The V and J genes are TRBV9 and TRBJ2-7; D might be TRBD2 (5 bases). Germline CDR1 is SGDLS and CDR2 is YYNGEE. The germline V and J ends were trimmed by 0 bases and 7 bases, with 17 bases remaining between them. CDR3 size: 15 residues. CDR3: CASSVEVLPSGEQYF. The CDR3 DNA follows: TGTGCCAGCAGCGTAGAAGTACTGCCGTCGGGGGAGCAGTACTTC.

The chain joins TRBV5-1 to TRBJ2-5; D tentatively fits TRBD1 or TRBD2 (5 bases each). Germline V gives CDR1 SGHRS, CDR2 YFSETQ. Trimming took off 7 bases at V and 0 bases at J, with 13 bases between the two ends. The CDR3 runs to 14 residues. The CDR3 DNA follows: TGCGCCAGCGGACTTATGGGGCACCAAGAGACCCAGTACTTC. Its protein is CASGLMGHQETQYF.

The sample holds a few counts of this clonotype. This chain uses TRBV30 with TRBJ1-1; D call uncertain. Germline V gene lookup returns CDR1 GTSNPN and CDR2 SVGIG (reference sequence). The CDR3 has 12 amino acids. V was clipped by 3 bases and J by 6 bases, with 11 bases between them. In DNA, the CDR3 is TGTGCCTGGAGCGCCCAAGGAGCTGAAGCTTTCTTT. Its translation: CAWSAQGAEAFF.

This clonotype has at least ten counts. The V call is TRBV11-2, the J call TRBJ2-1, with TRBD2 identical over 14 bases. CDR3 length equals 17 residues. Trimming took 2 bases from V and 7 from J; bases not matched to a gene: 7. The germline V gene encodes CDR1 SGHAT and CDR2 FQNNGV. The DNA for the CDR3 is TGTGCCAGCAGCTTACCGGGACTAGCGGGAGTTGGGAATGAGCAGTTCTTC. As protein: CASSLPGLAGVGNEQFF.